The 9 T cell receptor beta chains below were found in one sample sequenced in a study of cytomegalovirus exposure and HLA in healthy donors. The PCR ran on 60 Vbeta and 13 Jbeta primers. Some clones are missing from TCRdb's copy, which holds only in-frame ones; the method was immunoSEQ multiplex PCR. The table shows 150,000 to 200,000 clones, with more than 75% occurring only once. The sequenced material came from PBMCs. The receptor set was obtained from a woman in her 30s in good health and CMV-seropositive.

Only one count was recorded for this clone. The rearrangement joins TRBV6-4 to TRBJ1-1, with D perhaps matching TRBD1 (5 bases). The CDR3 runs 13 residues. Looked up from germline, CDR1 is MRHNA and CDR2 is SNTAGT. V was cut by 5 bases and J by 0 bases, with 7 bases left in between. This chain's CDR3 is CASSKTVNTEAFF. In DNA, the CDR3 is TGTGCCAGCAGTAAGACAGTGAACACTGAAGCTTTCTTT.

The V gene is TRBV13, the J gene TRBJ2-1, with 8 positions matching TRBD2. The V segment lost 5 bases and the J segment 4 bases; nucleotides outside the gene matches: 7. Germline values: CDR1 PRHDT, CDR2 FYEKMQ (reference sequence). The CDR3 totals 15 residues. The CDR3: CASSVIAGKYNEQFF. The CDR3 nucleotides read TGTGCCAGCAGCGTGATAGCGGGGAAATACAATGAGCAGTTCTTC. Together with reference TRBV13 and TRBJ2-1, the CDR3 gives the full variable domain: AAGVIQSPRHLIKEKRETATLKCYPIPRHDTVYWYQQGPGQDPQFLISFYEKMQSDKGSIPDRFSAQQFSDYHSELNMSSLELGDSALYFCASSVIAGKYNEQFFGPGTRLTVL.

The rearrangement joins TRBV30 to TRBJ1-2; 7 nucleotides agree with TRBD1. Germline V gene sequence: CDR1 GTSNPN, CDR2 SVGIG (reference sequence). The CDR3 has 13 residues. V shed 0 bases, J shed 8 bases, and the junction held 6 bases outside the gene matches. The CDR3 DNA is TGTGCCTGGAGTGTTATGGCAGGGGGGGGCTACACCTTC. Its protein product is CAWSVMAGGGYTF.

This clone has just one count. The chain links TRBV7-8 to TRBJ1-5; TRBD1 matches 8 bases. Germline V gives CDR1 SGHVS, CDR2 FQNEAQ. Trimming cost V 4 bases and J 4 bases; bases outside gene matches: 12. The CDR3 length is 17 residues. The CDR3 sequence is CASSSAQGQVMNQPQHF. The CDR3 coding sequence is TGTGCCAGCAGCTCCGCCCAGGGACAGGTCATGAATCAGCCCCAGCATTTT.

CDR3 DNA: TGTGCCTGGAGTGTACAGTGGCGGGGTGATACAGATACGCAGTATTTT. Its translation is CAWSVQWRGDTDTQYF. The J gene is TRBJ2-3, the V gene TRBV30; tentatively, D is TRBD2 (6 bases). This CDR3 has 16 amino acids. Trimming took off 0 bases at V and 3 bases at J, with 16 bases between the two ends. Germline CDR1 and CDR2: GTSNPN and SVGIG (reference sequence).

This rearrangement joins TRBV11-2 to TRBJ2-2, with 11 positions matching TRBD2. The ends lost 1 base at V and 2 bases at J; junction bases unmatched: 9. This CDR3 is built from 19 residues. Germline assignment: CDR1 SGHAT and CDR2 FQNNGV. CDR3 nucleotide sequence: TGTGCCAGCAGCTTAGGCCTAGCGGGAGGCCCGGGTAACACCGGGGAGCTGTTTTTT. Translating gives CASSLGLAGGPGNTGELFF.

The rearrangement links TRBV10-3 to TRBJ1-1, with 10 bases identical to TRBD1. J was trimmed by 10 bases and V by 5 bases; bases with no gene match: 7. The CDR3 covers 13 residues. From germline, CDR1 is ENHRY and CDR2 SYGVKD. DNA for the CDR3: TGTGCCATCAGTACCGGACAGGGGGACAGAGCTTTCTTT. Amino acid sequence: CAISTGQGDRAFF.

The genes are TRBV6-5 and TRBJ2-7; possibly TRBD1 for D (6 bases). CDR3 length: 13 amino acids. Germline-derived CDR1 and CDR2 are MNHEY and SVGAGI. Trimming cost V 6 bases and J 5 bases, with 14 bases left between them. As DNA, the CDR3 is TGTGCCAGCAGCCTCAGGGGAGTGAACGAGCAGTACTTC. It codes for CASSLRGVNEQYF.

V gene TRBV7-2 combines with J gene TRBJ2-3; TRBD2 matches at 7 bases. The germline V gene has CDR1 SGHTA and CDR2 FQGNSA. The CDR3 consists of 12 residues. Trimming removed 5 bases from V and 9 bases from J; junction bases left unmatched: 5. DNA of the CDR3: TGTGCCAGCAGCCAAGGACTAGGCACGCAGTATTTT. It yields the protein CASSQGLGTQYF.